This T cell receptor beta chain is from a study of early stage breast cancer tumors. On the study more broadly: Most of the 16 invasive tumors were ER+, PR+ and HER2-. Study-wide points: Compared with adjacent normal breast, tumors showed around 2.5-fold denser, more clonal T cells. In 14 of 16 patients, blood comparison separated tumor from normal breast.

This clone was observed a single time. Its antigen remains unidentified. Each sample had two DNA replicates, about 0.47 ug blood or about 1.5 ug tissue. The data were produced by immunoSEQ multiplex PCR, yet TCRdb's version contains in-frame clones alone and is incomplete. The sample yields around 28,000 clones, less than 85% seen once. J was trimmed by 6 bases and V by 5 bases; bases with no gene match: 4. The CDR3 extends over 12 amino acids. In germline, CDR1 is SEHNR, CDR2 FQNEAQ (reference sequence). Sequences were obtained from blood. This chain connects TRBV7-9 to TRBJ2-7; TRBD1 matches at 7 bases. The clonotype was recovered from a person between 55 and 69 years old with breast cancer. CDR3 sequence: CASSPGTAEQYF. Here the CDR3 DNA reads TGTGCCAGCAGCCCGGGGACAGCCGAGCAGTACTTC.